A single TCR beta chain is shown here with its context. The data were obtained in a study of blood T cell repertoires in COVID-19. Study details: Sites across the United States, Italy and Spain contributed samples from acute and convalescent COVID-19. PBMCs, B-cell-depleted T cells, or T cells provided the cDNA or gDNA that made up the material.

The V end lost 3 bases, the J end lost 3 bases, and 12 bases lay between the germline ends. CDR3 length: 14 amino acids. Germline CDR1 reads GTSNPN; CDR2 reads SVGIG (reference sequence). As handled by the study authors: Amplification of reference gene primers was used by the study to estimate nucleated cell counts. Some clones are missing from TCRdb's copy, which holds only in-frame ones; the method was immunoSEQ multiplex PCR. Clone size and the V and J calls come from that table; the DNA yielded D and trimming. The profile covers some 40,000 clones, with roughly 80% appearing a single time and about 9.1% taken by the ten largest.

J is TRBJ1-5 and V is TRBV30, with D perhaps TRBD1 (6 bases). This TCR was sampled from a man in his 60s in a cohort sampled during active COVID-19. Material for sequencing was peripheral blood. The CDR3 is CAWSLGQNNQPQHF. The CDR3 coding sequence is TGTGCCTGGAGCCTCGGACAGAACAATCAGCCCCAGCATTTT. Looking up the rest from reference TRBV30 and TRBJ1-5 gives the full variable domain: SQTIHQWPATLVQPVGSPLSLECTVEGTSNPNLYWYRQAAGRGLQLLFYSVGIGQISSEVPQNLSASRPQDRQFILSSKKLLLSDSGFYLCAWSLGQNNQPQHFGDGTRLSIL.